This T cell receptor beta chain was sequenced in a study of blood T cell repertoires in COVID-19. Libraries were prepared by immunoSEQ multiplex PCR; TCRdb keeps only in-frame clonotypes and omits some of them. The table records 130,000 to 150,000 clones, 85% of them present only once. This CDR3 is 14 amino acids long. CDR1 LNHDA and CDR2 SQIVND come from the germline V gene (reference sequence). Trimming cost V 3 bases and J 9 bases; bases outside gene matches: 8. The rearrangement links TRBV19 to TRBJ2-1, with 7 bases lining up with TRBD2. The sequence came from a middle-aged woman with active or convalescent COVID-19. Material for sequencing was peripheral blood. The CDR3 DNA is TGTGCCAGTAGTATTTCTGGCGGGGGAGGTGAGCAGTTCTTC. Its protein product is CASSISGGGGEQFF.